Here is one T cell receptor beta chain with its context. Its cognate antigen is unknown. This CDR3 region has 16 residues. Germline assignment: CDR1 LNHDA and CDR2 SQIVND (reference sequence). The iRepertoire multiplex PCR system with TCR subtype-specific primers built both bulk and single-cell libraries. One entry per CDR3 protein, without DNA, is what TCRdb gives after re-calling the multiplex PCR reads. The sample's table shows more than 20,000 distinct CDR3 sequences. This sample is part of a study of T cells in severe cutaneous drug reactions. Study information: RegiSCAR criteria gave all enrolled patients a probable or definite SJS/TEN or DRESS diagnosis. Whole-study results and caveats: A public TCRbeta CDR3 appeared in all seven CBZ-SJS/TEN blister samples, averaging approximately 14%. Carbamazepine-induced Stevens-Johnson syndrome or toxic epidermal necrolysis patients showed strongly raised TRBV12-4, 25% to 35% in blister cells and about 5% in PBMC.

Carbamazepine had induced Stevens-Johnson syndrome or toxic epidermal necrolysis in the sequenced donors. Roughly five Han Chinese and about six European CBZ-SJS/TEN patients gave blood repertoires. The sequence derives from a human donor with toxic epidermal necrolysis, a severe cutaneous drug reaction. This chain joins TRBV19 and TRBJ2-1; the D call from TCRdb, TRBD2, cannot be confirmed without DNA. Sequenced sample: PBMCs. Here the CDR3 reads CASSISGIHSYNEQFF.